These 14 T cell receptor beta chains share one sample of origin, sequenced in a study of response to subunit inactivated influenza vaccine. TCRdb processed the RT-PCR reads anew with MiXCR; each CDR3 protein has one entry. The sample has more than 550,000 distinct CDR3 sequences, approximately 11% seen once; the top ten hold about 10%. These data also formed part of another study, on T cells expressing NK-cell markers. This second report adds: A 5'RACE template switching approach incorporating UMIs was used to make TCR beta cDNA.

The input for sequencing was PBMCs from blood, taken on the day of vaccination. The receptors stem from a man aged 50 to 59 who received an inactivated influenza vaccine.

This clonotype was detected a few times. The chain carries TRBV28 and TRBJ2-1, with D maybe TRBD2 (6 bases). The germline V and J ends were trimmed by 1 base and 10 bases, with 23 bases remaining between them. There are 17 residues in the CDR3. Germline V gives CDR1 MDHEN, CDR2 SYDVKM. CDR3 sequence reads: CASSLSVRGWPGGEQFF. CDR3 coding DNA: TGTGCCAGCAGTTTATCGGTTAGGGGATGGCCAGGAGGGGAGCAGTTCTTC.

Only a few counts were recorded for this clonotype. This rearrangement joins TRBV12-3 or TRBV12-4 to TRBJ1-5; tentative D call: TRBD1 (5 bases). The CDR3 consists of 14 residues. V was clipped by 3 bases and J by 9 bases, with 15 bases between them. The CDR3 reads CASSLGPRIGPQHF. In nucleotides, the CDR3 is TGTGCCAGCAGTTTGGGGCCTCGGATAGGGCCCCAGCATTTT.

The CDR3 nucleotides are TGTGCCAGCGTAAGGCTAGCGGGAGTGCATGAGCAGTTCTTC. It is translated as CASVRLAGVHEQFF. The V call is TRBV7-9, the J call TRBJ2-1, with 10 positions matching TRBD2. Germline CDR1 is SEHNR and CDR2 is FQNEAQ (reference sequence). This CDR3 contains 14 residues. Trimming cost V 8 bases and J 8 bases; bases outside gene matches: 9.

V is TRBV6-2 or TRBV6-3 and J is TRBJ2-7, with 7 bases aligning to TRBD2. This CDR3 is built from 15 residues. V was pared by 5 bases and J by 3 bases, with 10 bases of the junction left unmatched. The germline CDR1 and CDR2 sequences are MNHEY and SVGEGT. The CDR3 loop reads CASSLRSSGDYEQYF. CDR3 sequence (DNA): TGTGCCAGCAGTCTCCGGTCTAGCGGAGACTACGAGCAGTACTTC.

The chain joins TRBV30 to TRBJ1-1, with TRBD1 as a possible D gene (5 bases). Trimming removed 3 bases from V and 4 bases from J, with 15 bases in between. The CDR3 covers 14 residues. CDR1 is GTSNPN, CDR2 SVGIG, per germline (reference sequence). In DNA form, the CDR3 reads TGTGCCTGGAGGAGAATGGGGGGGGGCACTGAAGCTTTCTTT. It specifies CAWRRMGGGTEAFF.

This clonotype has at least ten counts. The CDR3 nucleotides are TGCGCCAGCAGCCAAGATCCGGGAGCGTCCTACAATGAGCAGTTCTTC. Translated: CASSQDPGASYNEQFF. The chain employs TRBV4-3 and TRBJ2-1, with D perhaps TRBD2 (6 bases). Trimming shortened V by 0 bases and J by 1 base, and 10 bases separated the two germline ends. The length of the CDR3 is 16 residues. The germline V gene encodes CDR1 LGHNA and CDR2 YSLEER.

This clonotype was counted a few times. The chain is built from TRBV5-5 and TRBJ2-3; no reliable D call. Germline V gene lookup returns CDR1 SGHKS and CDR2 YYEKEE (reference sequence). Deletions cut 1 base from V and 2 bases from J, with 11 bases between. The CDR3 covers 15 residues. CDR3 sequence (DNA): TGTGCCAGCAGCTTGAGCACCGGACCCACAGATACGCAGTATTTT. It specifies CASSLSTGPTDTQYF.

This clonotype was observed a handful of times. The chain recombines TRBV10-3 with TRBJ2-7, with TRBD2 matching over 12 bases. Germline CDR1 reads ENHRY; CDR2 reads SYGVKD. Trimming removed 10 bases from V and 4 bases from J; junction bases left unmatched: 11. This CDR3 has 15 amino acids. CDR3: CATRLAGAPSYEQYF. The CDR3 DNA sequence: TGTGCCACAAGACTAGCGGGGGCCCCCAGTTACGAGCAGTACTTC.

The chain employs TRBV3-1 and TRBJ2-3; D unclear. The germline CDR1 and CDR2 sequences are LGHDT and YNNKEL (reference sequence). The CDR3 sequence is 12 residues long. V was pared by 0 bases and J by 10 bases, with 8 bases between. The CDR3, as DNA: TGTGCCAGCAGCCAAGAAGGCACGGCGCAGTATTTT. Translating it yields CASSQEGTAQYF.

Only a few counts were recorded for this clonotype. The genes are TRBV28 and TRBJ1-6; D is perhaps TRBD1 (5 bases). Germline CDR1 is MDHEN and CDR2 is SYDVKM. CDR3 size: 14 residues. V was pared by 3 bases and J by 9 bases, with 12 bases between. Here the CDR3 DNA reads TGTGCCAGCAGTTTTCGGCAGGGAGGTTCACCCCTCCACTTT. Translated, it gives CASSFRQGGSPLHF.

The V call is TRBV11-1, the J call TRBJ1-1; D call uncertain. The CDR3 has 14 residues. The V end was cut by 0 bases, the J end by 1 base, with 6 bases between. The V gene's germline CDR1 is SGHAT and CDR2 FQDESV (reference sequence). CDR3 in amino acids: CASSLALKNTEAFF. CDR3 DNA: TGTGCCAGCAGCTTAGCGCTGAAGAACACTGAAGCTTTCTTT.

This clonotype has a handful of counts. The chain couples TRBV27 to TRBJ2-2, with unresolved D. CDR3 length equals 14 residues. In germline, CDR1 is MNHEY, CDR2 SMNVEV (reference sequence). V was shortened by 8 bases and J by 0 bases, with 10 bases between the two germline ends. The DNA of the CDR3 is TGTGCCAGCCGACCAGTATCGAACACCGGGGAGCTGTTTTTT. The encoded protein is CASRPVSNTGELFF.

The CDR3 here is CASSLEGRVTQYF. The CDR3 DNA is TGCGCCAGCAGCTTGGAGGGGCGGGTGACCCAGTACTTC. The V gene is TRBV5-1, the J gene TRBJ2-5; D is perhaps TRBD1 or TRBD2 (5 bases each). V shed 0 bases and J shed 7 bases, with 10 bases lying between them. CDR3 length: 13 residues. The germline V gene encodes CDR1 SGHRS and CDR2 YFSETQ.

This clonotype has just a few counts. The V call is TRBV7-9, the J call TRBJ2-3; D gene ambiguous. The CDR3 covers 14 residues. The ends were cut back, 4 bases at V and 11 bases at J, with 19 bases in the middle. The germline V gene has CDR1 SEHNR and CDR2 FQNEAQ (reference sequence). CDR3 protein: CASSSDPDQHWQYF. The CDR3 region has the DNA TGTGCCAGCAGCTCTGACCCGGACCAGCATTGGCAGTATTTT.